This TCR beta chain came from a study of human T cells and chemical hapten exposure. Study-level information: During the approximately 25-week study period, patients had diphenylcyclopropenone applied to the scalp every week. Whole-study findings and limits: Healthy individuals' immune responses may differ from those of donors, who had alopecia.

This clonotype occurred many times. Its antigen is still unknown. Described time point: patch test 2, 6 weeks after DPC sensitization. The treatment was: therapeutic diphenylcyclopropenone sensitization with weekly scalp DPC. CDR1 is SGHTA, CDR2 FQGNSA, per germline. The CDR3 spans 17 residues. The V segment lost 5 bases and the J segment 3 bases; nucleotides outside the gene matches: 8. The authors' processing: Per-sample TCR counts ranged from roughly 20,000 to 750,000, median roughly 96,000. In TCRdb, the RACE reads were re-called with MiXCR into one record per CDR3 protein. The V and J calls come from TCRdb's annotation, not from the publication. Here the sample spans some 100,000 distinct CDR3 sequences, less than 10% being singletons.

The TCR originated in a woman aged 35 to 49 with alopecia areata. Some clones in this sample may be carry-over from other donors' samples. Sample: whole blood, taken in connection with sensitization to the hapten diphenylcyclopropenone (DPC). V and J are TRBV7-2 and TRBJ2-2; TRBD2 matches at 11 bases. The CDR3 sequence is CASSPPLAGADTGELFF. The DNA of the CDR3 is TGTGCCAGCAGCCCCCCACTAGCGGGGGCGGACACCGGGGAGCTGTTTTTT. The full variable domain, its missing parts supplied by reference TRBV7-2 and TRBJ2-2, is GAGVSQSPSNKVTEKGKDVELRCDPISGHTALYWYRQSLGQGLEFLIYFQGNSAPDKSGLPSDRFSAERTGGSVSTLTIQRTQQEDSAVYLCASSPPLAGADTGELFFGEGSRLTVL.